This T cell receptor (beta chain) was documented in a study of Ad26.COV2.S vaccination and SARS-CoV-2 variants. Specified treatment: about 20 received Ad26.COV2.S at low or high dose, single or two shots; about 5 received placebo; per-sample allocation not given. Sampling happened 63 days after the first vaccine or placebo injection. In Boston, an adult donor aged 18-55 years took part. The sample holds a few counts of this clone. Profiled with immunoSEQ multiplex PCR; TCRdb holds only in-frame clones, not every one. The table records about 350,000 clones, around 84% of them present only once. This clonotype was sampled from a person between 18 and 65 years old who received the Ad26.COV2.S COVID-19 vaccine or a placebo. The sequencing here drew on peripheral blood, taken in a trial of Ad26.COV2.S vaccine versus placebo.

The CDR3 protein is CASSQDLGGDQPQHF. CDR3 nucleotide sequence: TGCGCCAGCAGCCAAGATCTAGGGGGAGATCAGCCCCAGCATTTT. The chain uses TRBV4-3 and TRBJ1-5, with D perhaps matching TRBD1 (6 bases). Trimming removed 0 bases at V and 5 bases at J, with 11 bases between. Germline assignment: CDR1 LGHNA and CDR2 YSLEER. This CDR3 has 15 amino acids.